What follows is one T cell receptor (beta chain) and its context. This sample was taken from a study of CD8 T cells in Susac syndrome. Background on the study: Each patient with Susac syndrome, at the time of blood draw, was therapy-naive, on corticosteroids, or on intravenous immunoglobulin alone.

V lost 4 bases and J lost 4, with 10 bases in between. The CDR3 totals 13 residues. Looked up from germline, CDR1 is ENHRY and CDR2 is SYGVKD. A quantity of about 0.45 to 1 ug RNA underwent reverse transcription using random hexamers. TCRdb processed the immunoSEQ multiplex PCR reads anew with MiXCR; each CDR3 protein has one entry. The sample has 170,000 or so distinct CDR3 sequences, around 94% seen once. The V call is TRBV10-3, the J call TRBJ2-5; D is undetermined. Sequencing input: CD4+ T cells from PBMCs. The origin of this receptor is a human donor with Susac syndrome. The CDR3, as DNA: TGTGCCATCAGTGGGAGTGGCCGAGAGACCCAGTACTTC. Protein sequence: CAISGSGRETQYF.